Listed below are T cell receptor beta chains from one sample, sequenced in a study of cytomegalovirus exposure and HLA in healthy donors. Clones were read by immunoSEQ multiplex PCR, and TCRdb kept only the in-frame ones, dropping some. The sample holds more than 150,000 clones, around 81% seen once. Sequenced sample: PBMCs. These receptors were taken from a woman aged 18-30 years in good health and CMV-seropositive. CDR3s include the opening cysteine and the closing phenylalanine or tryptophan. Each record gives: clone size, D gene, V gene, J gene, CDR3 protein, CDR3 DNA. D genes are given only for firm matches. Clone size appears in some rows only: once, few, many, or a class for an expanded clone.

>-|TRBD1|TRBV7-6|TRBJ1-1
CASSERDRSNTEAFF
TGTGCCAGCAGCGAAAGGGACAGGTCGAACACTGAAGCTTTCTTT
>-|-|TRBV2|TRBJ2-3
CASKPGHNTDTQYF
TGTGCCAGTAAGCCGGGACACAACACAGATACGCAGTATTTT
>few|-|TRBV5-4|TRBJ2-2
CASSQDHEPGELFF
TGTGCCAGCAGCCAAGATCATGAGCCCGGGGAGCTGTTTTTT
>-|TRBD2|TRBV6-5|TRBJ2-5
CASSYSGAGGETQYF
TGTGCCAGCAGTTACTCTGGAGCGGGGGGGGAGACCCAGTACTTC
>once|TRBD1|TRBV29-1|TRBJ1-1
CSVEGVQGDEAFF
TGCAGCGTTGAAGGGGTCCAGGGGGATGAAGCTTTCTTT
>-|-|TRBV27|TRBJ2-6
CASRLPLLGSGANVLTF
TGTGCCTCCCGGCTCCCACTTCTCGGGTCTGGGGCCAACGTCCTGACTTTC
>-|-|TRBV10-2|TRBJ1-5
CASSATGNQPQHF
TGCGCCAGCAGTGCGACAGGCAATCAGCCCCAGCATTTT
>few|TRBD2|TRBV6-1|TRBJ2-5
CASSERAGVRETQYF
TGTGCCAGCAGTGAAAGGGCGGGGGTTAGGGAGACCCAGTACTTC
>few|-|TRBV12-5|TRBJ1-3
CASGLLNRVGNTIYF
TGTGCTAGTGGTTTGTTAAATCGAGTAGGAAACACCATATATTTT
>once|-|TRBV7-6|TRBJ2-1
CASASGKYNEQFF
TGTGCCAGCGCGTCAGGGAAGTACAATGAGCAGTTCTTC
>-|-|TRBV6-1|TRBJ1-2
CASSESGRGAGYTF
TGTGCCAGCAGTGAAAGCGGCAGGGGCGCTGGCTACACCTTC
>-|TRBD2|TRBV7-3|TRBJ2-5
CASSLTPPSGGQETQYF
TGTGCCAGCAGCTTAACCCCCCCTAGCGGGGGCCAAGAGACCCAGTACTTC
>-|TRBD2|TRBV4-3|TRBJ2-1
CASSPVTSGAYNEQFF
TGCGCCAGCAGCCCGGTGACTAGCGGGGCTTACAATGAGCAGTTCTTC
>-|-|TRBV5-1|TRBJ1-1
CASRQEMNTEAFF
TGCGCCAGCAGACAGGAGATGAACACTGAAGCTTTCTTT
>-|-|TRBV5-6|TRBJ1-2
CASSLVLFGGYGYTF
TGTGCCAGCAGCTTGGTACTTTTCGGGGGCTATGGCTACACCTTC
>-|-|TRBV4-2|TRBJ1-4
CASSQEGGGGGGYEKLFF
TGTGCCAGCAGCCAAGAAGGCGGGGGGGGTGGGGGCTACGAAAAACTGTTTTTT
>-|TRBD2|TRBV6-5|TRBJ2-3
CASRGLTTDTQYF
TGTGCCAGCAGGGGACTAACCACAGATACGCAGTATTTT
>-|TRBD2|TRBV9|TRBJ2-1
CASSVNSGGLDEQFF
TGTGCCAGCAGCGTGAATAGCGGGGGGTTAGATGAGCAGTTCTTC
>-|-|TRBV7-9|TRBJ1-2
CASSPRRGGYTF
TGTGCCAGCAGCCCACGCAGGGGTGGCTACACCTTC
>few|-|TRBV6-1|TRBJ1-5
CASSEAPEASQHF
TGTGCCAGCAGTGAAGCCCCCGAGGCATCTCAGCATTTT
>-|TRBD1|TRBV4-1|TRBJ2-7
CASSPKHWTGMESLEAYEQYF
TGCGCCAGCAGCCCCAAGCACTGGACAGGGATGGAGAGTCTTGAGGCCTACGAGCAGTACTTC
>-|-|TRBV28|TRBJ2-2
CASSVAAAHVGELFF
TGTGCCAGCAGCGTAGCAGCGGCCCACGTCGGGGAGCTGTTTTTT
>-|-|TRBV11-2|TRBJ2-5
CASSLVVTGLVTQYF
TGTGCCAGCAGCTTAGTGGTAACGGGGTTGGTGACCCAGTACTTC
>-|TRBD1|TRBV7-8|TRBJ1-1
CASLTGGVRTEAFF
TGTGCCAGCCTAACAGGGGGCGTTAGGACTGAAGCTTTCTTT
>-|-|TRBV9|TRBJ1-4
CASSPTSGADEKLFF
TGTGCCAGCAGCCCTACGTCCGGTGCCGATGAAAAACTGTTTTTT
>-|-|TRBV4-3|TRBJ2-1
CASSQGKGAYNEQFF
TGCGCCAGCAGCCAAGGAAAGGGGGCCTACAATGAGCAGTTCTTC
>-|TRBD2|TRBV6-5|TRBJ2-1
CASRTSGGAQQFF
TGTGCCAGCAGGACTAGCGGGGGGGCCCAGCAGTTCTTC
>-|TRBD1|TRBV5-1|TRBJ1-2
CASSGGQEGGYTF
TGCGCCAGCAGCGGGGGACAGGAGGGTGGCTACACCTTC
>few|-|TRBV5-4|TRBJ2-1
CASSYDTYNEQFF
TGTGCCAGCAGCTACGACACCTACAATGAGCAGTTCTTC
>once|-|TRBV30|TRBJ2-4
CAGQGGVHFIAKNSQYF
TGTGCCGGCCAAGGAGGGGTTCATTTTATAGCCAAAAACAGTCAGTACTTC
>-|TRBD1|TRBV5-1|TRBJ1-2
CASSETGTGYGYTF
TGCGCCAGCAGTGAGACAGGGACAGGCTATGGCTACACCTTC
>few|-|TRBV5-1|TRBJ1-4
CASRQQTNEKLFF
TGCGCCAGCAGACAGCAAACTAATGAAAAACTGTTTTTT
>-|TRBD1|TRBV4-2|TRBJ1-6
CASSHQGGRGDSPLHF
TGTGCCAGCAGCCACCAAGGGGGCAGGGGGGATTCACCCCTCCACTTT
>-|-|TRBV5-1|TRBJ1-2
CASGEPRQYGYTF
TGCGCCAGCGGGGAACCTAGACAGTATGGCTACACCTTC
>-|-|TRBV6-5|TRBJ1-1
CASSFGGRTEAFF
TGTGCCAGCAGTTTTGGGGGGAGAACTGAAGCTTTCTTT
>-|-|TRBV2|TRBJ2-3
CASINRQVSTDTQYF
TGTGCCAGCATCAATCGACAAGTATCCACAGATACGCAGTATTTT
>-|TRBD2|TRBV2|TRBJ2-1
CASNSGGGWNEQFF
TGTGCCAGCAATAGCGGGGGGGGTTGGAATGAGCAGTTCTTC
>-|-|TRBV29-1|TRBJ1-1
CSVEEGGTEAFF
TGCAGCGTTGAAGAAGGGGGCACTGAAGCTTTCTTT
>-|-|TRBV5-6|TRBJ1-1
CASSRVGRGRTLEAFF
TGTGCCAGCAGCCGGGTGGGTAGGGGCAGGACACTTGAGGCTTTCTTT
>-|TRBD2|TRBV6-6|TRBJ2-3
CASSYSLAGSTDTQYF
TGTGCCAGCAGTTACTCCCTAGCGGGTAGCACAGATACGCAGTATTTT